Following are 28 T cell receptor beta chains from one sample sequenced in a study of human versus mouse CDR3 diversity and MHC coevolution. Libraries were prepared by immunoSEQ multiplex PCR; TCRdb keeps only in-frame clonotypes and omits some of them. The sample lists about 80,000 clones; about 94% were seen once. Sequences were obtained from naive CD4+ T cells from blood. The subset is: CD45RO-negative CD62L-positive naive CD4 T cells. These receptors were taken from a person between 25 and 69 years old in good health.

This chain uses TRBV18 with TRBJ2-1; 8 nucleotides match TRBD1. The trim removed 4 bases at V and 6 bases at J, leaving 5 bases unmatched. Germline V CDR1 and CDR2: KGHSH, LQKENI. The CDR3 totals 14 residues. CDR3 region: CASSRQGAVNEQFF. For the CDR3, the DNA is TGTGCCAGCTCACGGCAGGGGGCTGTCAATGAGCAGTTCTTC.

This chain connects TRBV5-1 to TRBJ2-5, with D unresolved. The J call is uncertain, as TRBJ2-7 better fits the DNA end. Germline values: CDR1 SGHRS, CDR2 YFSETQ. This CDR3 has 15 residues. CDR3 coding DNA: TGCGCCAGCAGCTTGGTATCCCGTTACTCCTACGAGCAGTACTTC. It yields the protein CASSLVSRYSYEQYF.

The chain links TRBV13 to TRBJ2-2, with 8 bases identical to TRBD2. This CDR3 spans 15 amino acids. V lost 5 bases and J lost 6; bases outside the gene matches: 8. Germline lookup yields CDR1 PRHDT and CDR2 FYEKMQ (reference sequence). As DNA, the CDR3 is TGTGCCAGCAGCCCCCGGGAGACTAGCGCCGGGGAGCTGTTTTTT. Translated, it gives CASSPRETSAGELFF. Based on the CDR3 plus reference TRBV13 and TRBJ2-2, the full variable domain is AAGVIQSPRHLIKEKRETATLKCYPIPRHDTVYWYQQGPGQDPQFLISFYEKMQSDKGSIPDRFSAQQFSDYHSELNMSSLELGDSALYFCASSPRETSAGELFFGEGSRLTVL.

This chain uses TRBV6-5 with TRBJ2-7; maybe TRBD2 (6 bases). The V end was cut by 0 bases, the J end by 7 bases, with 19 bases between. Germline V gene lookup returns CDR1 MNHEY and CDR2 SVGAGI. This CDR3 contains 16 residues. The CDR3 coding sequence is TGTGCCAGCAGTTACTCGTCCGGGACTCGTCCTAGGGAGCAGTACTTC. Translating it yields CASSYSSGTRPREQYF.

This chain connects TRBV7-8 to TRBJ2-7, with TRBD2 matching 9 bases. Trimming cost V 5 bases and J 4 bases; bases outside gene matches: 18. The CDR3 contains 18 residues. Germline V lookup: CDR1 SGHVS, CDR2 FQNEAQ. The CDR3 region is CASSLTVTEVAGVYEQYF. Written as DNA, the CDR3 is TGTGCCAGCAGCCTCACCGTCACCGAGGTAGCGGGAGTATACGAGCAGTACTTC.

The chain joins TRBV7-2 to TRBJ1-5; 9 nucleotides align to TRBD1. Germline CDR1 is SGHTA and CDR2 is FQGNSA. V dropped 6 bases and J dropped 6; count of bases not matched to a gene: 3. CDR3 length: 13 residues. Here the CDR3 DNA reads TGTGCCAGCAGTTGGACAGGGGTTCAGCCCCAGCATTTT. It yields the protein CASSWTGVQPQHF.

This chain connects TRBV27 to TRBJ1-4, with a tentative D call TRBD1 (6 bases). Germline assignment: CDR1 MNHEY and CDR2 SMNVEV (reference sequence). Between the trimmed V and J ends, which lost 0 bases and 8 bases, there was a span of 13 bases. This CDR3 has 15 amino acids. The CDR3 DNA sequence: TGTGCCAGCAGTTTATCTAGGGGGATTGGCGAAAAACTGTTTTTT. Translation: CASSLSRGIGEKLFF.

The J gene is TRBJ1-1, the V gene TRBV7-9; TRBD1 matches 8 bases. The V gene end was trimmed by 8 bases and the J gene end by 0 bases; junction bases not matched to a gene: 2. The CDR3 is 13 amino acids. CDR1 and CDR2 (germline): SEHNR, FQNEAQ (reference sequence). CDR3 residues: CASQTGVNTEAFF. CDR3 coding DNA: TGTGCCAGCCAGACAGGGGTGAACACTGAAGCTTTCTTT.

V usage is TRBV5-1 and J usage is TRBJ1-3; D gene unclear. This CDR3 is 15 amino acids long. Between the trimmed V and J ends, which lost 4 bases and 4 bases, there was a span of 15 bases. Looked up from germline, CDR1 is SGHRS and CDR2 is YFSETQ. In nucleotides, the CDR3 is TGCGCCAGCAGCATCCCGGGAGGGCGCGGAAACACCATATATTTT. It encodes CASSIPGGRGNTIYF.

CDR3 sequence: CASSPRTAWADEAFF. CDR3 sequence (DNA): TGTGCCAGCAGCCCACGGACAGCTTGGGCGGATGAAGCTTTCTTT. The rearrangement joins TRBV9 to TRBJ1-1, with D perhaps matching TRBD1 (6 bases). Germline assignment: CDR1 SGDLS and CDR2 YYNGEE. The V end lost 4 bases, the J end lost 7 bases, and 20 bases lay between the germline ends. The CDR3 sequence is 15 residues long.

The chain is built from TRBV5-4 and TRBJ2-2; 11 bases line up with TRBD2. V was clipped by 3 bases and J by 6 bases; unmatched bases: 7. Germline V lookup: CDR1 SGHNT, CDR2 YYREEE (reference sequence). The CDR3 totals 16 residues. The CDR3 protein is CASSSGLAVVPGELFF. The CDR3 DNA is TGTGCCAGCAGCTCGGGACTAGCGGTAGTTCCCGGGGAGCTGTTTTTT.

The chain carries TRBV18 and TRBJ1-5; unclear D gene. The length of the CDR3 is 12 residues. V lost 2 bases, J lost 8 bases, and 7 bases lay in between. In germline, CDR1 is KGHSH, CDR2 LQKENI. CDR3 nucleotide sequence: TGTGCCAGCTCACCAAACGGGGAGCCCCAGCATTTT. Translation gives CASSPNGEPQHF.

The chain links TRBV5-1 to TRBJ2-5, with D hard to call. The CDR3 runs 14 residues. In germline, CDR1 is SGHRS, CDR2 YFSETQ. V lost 2 bases, J lost 1 base, and 9 bases lay in between. CDR3 sequence: CASSFGRLQETQYF. The CDR3 nucleotides are TGCGCCAGCAGCTTCGGCAGGCTCCAAGAGACCCAGTACTTC.

The chain recombines TRBV11-2 with TRBJ1-1; tentative D call: TRBD1 (5 bases). The CDR3 is 15 amino acids. CDR1 is SGHAT and CDR2 is FQNNGV in the germline V gene. V shed 4 bases and J shed 1 base, with 13 bases lying between them. The CDR3 DNA reads as TGTGCCAGCAGCTCGGGGCGGGGTCAGAACACTGAAGCTTTCTTT. Amino acid sequence: CASSSGRGQNTEAFF.

Note on this clone: The same CDR3 arises from other DNA sequences in this sample as well. The chain employs TRBV28 and TRBJ2-7, with 7 bases fitting TRBD1. The junction had 3 bases not matched to a gene; V was cut back by 2 bases and J by 2 bases. Germline V gene lookup returns CDR1 MDHEN and CDR2 SYDVKM. The length of the CDR3 is 14 residues. CDR3 residues: CASSLRGLAYEQYF. The CDR3 DNA sequence: TGTGCCAGCAGTTTAAGGGGGCTAGCCTACGAGCAGTACTTC.

This sequence joins TRBV18 and TRBJ2-7; the match to TRBD1 covers 8 bases. V was clipped by 2 bases and J by 5 bases; unmatched bases: 8. The CDR3 contains 15 residues. The germline CDR1 and CDR2 sequences are KGHSH and LQKENI. CDR3 sequence (DNA): TGTGCCAGCTCACCAACCGGGACAGGCAGCCACGAGCAGTACTTC. Translation: CASSPTGTGSHEQYF. Looking up the rest from reference TRBV18 and TRBJ2-7 gives the full variable domain: NAGVMQNPRHLVRRRGQEARLRCSPMKGHSHVYWYRQLPEEGLKFMVYLQKENIIDESGMPKERFSAEFPKEGPSILRIQQVVRGDSAAYFCASSPTGTGSHEQYFGPGTRLTVT.

In this sample, this clone turned up once. The V call is TRBV14, the J call TRBJ1-4; 7 bases fit TRBD1. J was trimmed by 8 bases and V by 1 base; bases with no gene match: 16. This CDR3 region has 18 residues. Per the germline V gene, CDR1 is SGHDN and CDR2 is FVKESK. The CDR3 region has the DNA TGTGCCAGCAGCCAAGCTGAGGGCTGGGAGACAGGGTCGGAAAAACTGTTTTTT. It codes for CASSQAEGWETGSEKLFF.

Concerning this clone itself: Different DNA sequences within this sample yield the same CDR3. The gene calls are TRBV6-6 and TRBJ1-1, with D maybe TRBD1 (6 bases). CDR1 and CDR2 from the germline V gene are MNHNY and SVGAGI (reference sequence). V lost 4 bases, J lost 0 bases, and 9 bases lay in between. CDR3 length: 14 amino acids. The CDR3 sequence: CASSSQGLNTEAFF. CDR3 bases: TGTGCCAGCAGTTCGCAGGGGTTGAACACTGAAGCTTTCTTT.

In nucleotides, the CDR3 is TGCGCCAGCAGCCAAGGGGGACAGGGAGTAGGGGGTGGCTACACCTTC. As protein: CASSQGGQGVGGGYTF. V and J are TRBV4-1 and TRBJ1-2, with TRBD1 matching 9 bases. Germline CDR1 MGHRA, CDR2 YSYEKL. CDR3 length: 16 amino acids. The ends lost 1 base at V and 7 bases at J; junction bases unmatched: 10.

The chain carries TRBV4-1 and TRBJ2-1; TRBD2 aligns across 7 bases. The CDR3 is 15 amino acids. CDR1 and CDR2 (germline): MGHRA, YSYEKL. The V and J ends lost 0 bases and 6 bases, in that order; junction bases with no gene match: 5. This chain's CDR3 is CASSQDFAGVNEQFF. The CDR3 bases are TGCGCCAGCAGCCAAGACTTCGCGGGAGTCAATGAGCAGTTCTTC.

The rearrangement joins TRBV2 to TRBJ2-7; 14 bases are shared with TRBD2. Trimming cost V 7 bases and J 4 bases; bases outside gene matches: 3. Germline V gives CDR1 SNHLY, CDR2 FYNNEI. The CDR3 extends over 14 amino acids. Here the CDR3 reads CASMGLAGVYEQYF. Written as DNA, the CDR3 is TGTGCCAGCATGGGACTAGCGGGAGTATACGAGCAGTACTTC.

The chain has TRBV2 and TRBJ1-4, with D possibly being TRBD1 (6 bases). The CDR3 sequence is 16 residues long. Germline values: CDR1 SNHLY, CDR2 FYNNEI. Trimming left V 6 bases short and J 5 bases short, with 19 bases between. In DNA, the CDR3 is TGTGCCAGCAGGCCGGAGTGGGGGACACTAAATGAAAAACTGTTTTTT. As protein: CASRPEWGTLNEKLFF.

V gene TRBV19 combines with J gene TRBJ2-7, with 12 bases matching TRBD1. CDR1 is LNHDA, CDR2 SQIVND, per germline (reference sequence). With 3 bases clipped from V and 5 bases from J, the junction kept 8 bases outside the gene matches. The CDR3 runs to 16 residues. The CDR3 DNA sequence: TGTGCCAGTAGTATTCCTTCCGGGACAGGGGGCCACGAGCAGTACTTC. It translates to CASSIPSGTGGHEQYF.

The rearrangement uses TRBV5-1 and TRBJ1-3; 8 nucleotides line up with TRBD1. This CDR3 spans 16 amino acids. Germline CDR1 reads SGHRS; CDR2 reads YFSETQ. With V trimmed by 0 bases and J by 0 bases, 2 bases remained unmatched. The CDR3 region has the DNA TGCGCCAGCAGCTTGGCCGACAGGGGCTCTGGAAACACCATATATTTT. Protein sequence: CASSLADRGSGNTIYF.

The chain carries TRBV6-1 and TRBJ2-7; TRBD1 agrees at 7 bases. The germline gives CDR1 MNHNS, CDR2 SASEGT. J lost 2 bases, V lost 6 bases, and 4 bases had no gene match. This CDR3 region has 13 residues. CDR3 region: CASRRDRPYEQYF. The DNA of the CDR3 is TGTGCCAGCAGGAGGGACAGACCCTACGAGCAGTACTTC.

V usage is TRBV6-1 and J usage is TRBJ2-3; 11 nucleotides line up with TRBD1. Trimming removed 4 bases from V and 3 bases from J; junction bases left unmatched: 6. The CDR3 extends over 16 amino acids. From germline, CDR1 is MNHNS and CDR2 SASEGT. DNA of the CDR3: TGTGCCAGCAGTGCGGACAGGGGGCAATGGACAGATACGCAGTATTTT. This encodes CASSADRGQWTDTQYF.

The chain is built from TRBV7-9 and TRBJ1-1; 10 positions match TRBD1. The CDR3 length is 16 residues. Losses at the gene ends were 1 base for V and 5 bases for J; bases not matched to a gene: 7. CDR1 is SEHNR and CDR2 is FQNEAQ in the germline V gene (reference sequence). CDR3 bases: TGTGCCAGCAGCTTAGGGGGACAGGGGTCCGGGACTGAAGCTTTCTTT. It yields the protein CASSLGGQGSGTEAFF.

The V call is TRBV5-1, the J call TRBJ2-5, with D possibly matching TRBD2 (6 bases). Trimming took off 4 bases at V and 4 bases at J, with 17 bases between the two ends. CDR3 size: 15 residues. Germline CDR1 and CDR2: SGHRS and YFSETQ. The CDR3 spells CASSILAAQGETQYF. CDR3 in DNA: TGCGCCAGCAGCATTTTAGCGGCCCAGGGAGAGACCCAGTACTTC.